The next 7 T cell receptor beta chains were all read from a single sample in a study of molecular identifiers for immune sequencing clone quantification. TCRdb used MiXCR to reprocess the PCR reads, holding one entry per CDR3 protein. This table has hundreds of thousands of distinct CDR3 sequences, about 25% appearing once. Sequencing used naive CD8+ T cells from blood, with Jurkat cell RNA spiked in. As to subset: FACS-sorted CD8+CD4-CCR7+CD45RA+ naive T cells. Receptors originate from a human donor in good health. Some libraries in this study had Jurkat cell RNA spiked in.

This clonotype was observed at least ten times. V usage is TRBV2 and J usage is TRBJ2-6, with D uncertain. V shed 4 bases and J shed 0 bases, with 7 bases lying between them. From germline, CDR1 is SNHLY and CDR2 FYNNEI. This CDR3 spans 15 amino acids. The CDR3 sequence is CASSGRDSGANVLTF. CDR3 DNA: TGTGCCAGCAGTGGTAGAGACTCTGGGGCCAACGTCCTGACTTTC.

On this clonotype: This could be a read error, since a much larger clone is one nucleotide away. V usage is TRBV7-2 and J usage is TRBJ1-5, with unresolved D. Germline CDR1 reads SGHTA; CDR2 reads FQGNSA. This CDR3 is built from 14 residues. In nucleotides, the CDR3 is TGTGCCAGCAGCTTAGCCCTTAGCAATCCGCCCCAGCATTTT. It is translated as CASSLALSNPPQHF.

This chain links TRBV12-3 or TRBV12-4 with TRBJ2-1; 9 bases are shared with TRBD2. The CDR3 covers 23 residues. The V segment lost 4 bases and the J segment 1 base; nucleotides outside the gene matches: 26. CDR3 DNA sequence: TGTGCCAGCAGTTCCGGGACAGCTAGCGGGAATAGGCTCGTAGGTTCGTCCTACAATGAGCAGTTCTTC. It specifies CASSSGTASGNRLVGSSYNEQFF.

In its sample, this clonotype was seen a few times. The chain uses TRBV7-9 and TRBJ1-2; D is undetermined. The CDR3 has 18 amino acids. V lost 2 bases, J lost 0 bases, and 19 bases lay in between. Per germline, CDR1 SEHNR and CDR2 FQNEAQ (reference sequence). CDR3 coding DNA: TGTGCCAGCAGCTTATATTCGTCTCCGCCGACGGCTAACTATGGCTACACCTTC. Encoded protein: CASSLYSSPPTANYGYTF.

With respect to this clonotype: A read error may be the cause here, since a much bigger clone is one base away. The rearrangement uses TRBV24-1 and TRBJ2-2, with D tentatively TRBD2 (5 bases). Germline CDR1 KGHDR, CDR2 SFDVKD. The CDR3 spans 11 residues. CDR3 in DNA: TGTGCCACCGGGGATCCCGGGGAGCTGTCTTTT. Protein product: CATGDPGELSF.

There are many counts of this clonotype. The chain is built from TRBV7-9 and TRBJ2-3; D is undetermined. The CDR3 has 13 residues. Trimming stripped 5 bases from V and 4 bases from J, with 10 bases between. Per germline, CDR1 SEHNR and CDR2 FQNEAQ (reference sequence). As DNA, the CDR3 is TGTGCCAGCAGCCACCCATCCTCAGATACGCAGTATTTT. Residues: CASSHPSSDTQYF.

Many counts were recorded for this clonotype. The chain recombines TRBV4-1 with TRBJ1-1; D is undetermined. This CDR3 spans 14 amino acids. Germline CDR1 MGHRA, CDR2 YSYEKL. Trimming removed 0 bases from V and 7 bases from J, with 12 bases in between. CDR3 DNA: TGCGCCAGCAGCCAAGATCCGACGGGGATTGAAGCTTTCTTT. Amino acid sequence: CASSQDPTGIEAFF.